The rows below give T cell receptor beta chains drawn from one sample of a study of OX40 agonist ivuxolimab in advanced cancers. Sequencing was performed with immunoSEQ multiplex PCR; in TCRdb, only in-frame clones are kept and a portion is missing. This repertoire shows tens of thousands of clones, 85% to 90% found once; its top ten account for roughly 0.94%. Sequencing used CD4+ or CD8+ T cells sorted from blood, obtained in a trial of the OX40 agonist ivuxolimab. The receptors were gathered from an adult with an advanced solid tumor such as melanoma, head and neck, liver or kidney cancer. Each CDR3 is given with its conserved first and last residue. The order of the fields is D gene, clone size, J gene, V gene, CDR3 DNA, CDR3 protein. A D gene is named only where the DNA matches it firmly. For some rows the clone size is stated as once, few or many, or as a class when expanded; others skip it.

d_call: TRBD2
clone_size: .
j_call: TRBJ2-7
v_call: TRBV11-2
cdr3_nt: TGTGCCAGCAGGCCCGCGGGGCTAGCGGGGGCCTGGGACGAGCAGTACTTC
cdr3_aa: CASRPAGLAGAWDEQYF

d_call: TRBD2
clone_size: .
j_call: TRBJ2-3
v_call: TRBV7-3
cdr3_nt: TGTGCCAGCAGCTTAGGACTAGCGGGAGTTGATACGCAGTATTTT
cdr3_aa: CASSLGLAGVDTQYF

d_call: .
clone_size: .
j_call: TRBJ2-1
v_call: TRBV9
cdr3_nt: TGTGCCAGCAGCCCGGGACCGACCTACAATGAGCAGTTCTTC
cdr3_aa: CASSPGPTYNEQFF

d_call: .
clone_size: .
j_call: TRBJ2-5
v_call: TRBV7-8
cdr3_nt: TGTGCCAGCAGCTTGGGGGGGGCGGATACCCAGTACTTC
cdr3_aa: CASSLGGADTQYF

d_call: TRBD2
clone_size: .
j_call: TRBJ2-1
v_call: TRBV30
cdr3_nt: TGTGCCTGGAGTCCGACCCTGACTAGCGGGAGGGCCAATGAGCAGTTCTTC
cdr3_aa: CAWSPTLTSGRANEQFF

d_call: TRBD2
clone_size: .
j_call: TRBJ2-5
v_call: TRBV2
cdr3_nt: TGTGCCAGCAGTGAGGCTAGCGGGAGGTTAGAGACCCAGTACTTC
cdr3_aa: CASSEASGRLETQYF

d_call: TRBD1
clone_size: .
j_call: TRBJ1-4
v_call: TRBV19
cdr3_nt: TGTGCCAGTAGTAGTTTAGGGACAGAAAATGAAAAACTGTTTTTT
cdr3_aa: CASSSLGTENEKLFF

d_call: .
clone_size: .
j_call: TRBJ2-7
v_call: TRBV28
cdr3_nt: TGTGCCAGCAGCCCTGACAGGTCGGGGTTCCACGAGCAGTACTTC
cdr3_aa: CASSPDRSGFHEQYF

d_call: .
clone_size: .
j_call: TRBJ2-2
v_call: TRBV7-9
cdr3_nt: TGTGCCAGCAGGGCCAGGTTAGGAAGGACCGGGGAGCTGTTTTTT
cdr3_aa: CASRARLGRTGELFF

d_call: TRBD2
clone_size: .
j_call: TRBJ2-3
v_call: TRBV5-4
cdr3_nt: TGTGCCAGCAGCTTGTGGACTAGCGGGAGCACAGATACGCAGTATTTT
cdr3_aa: CASSLWTSGSTDTQYF

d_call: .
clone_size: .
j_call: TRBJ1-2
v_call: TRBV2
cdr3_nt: TGTGCCAGCAGTGATAGTAGGGACTATGGCTACACCTTC
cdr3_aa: CASSDSRDYGYTF

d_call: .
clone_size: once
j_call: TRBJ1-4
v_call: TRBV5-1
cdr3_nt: TGCGCCAGCAGCTTGTCCCCTGGGACTGGGGGACTGTTTTTT
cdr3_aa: CASSLSPGTGGLFF

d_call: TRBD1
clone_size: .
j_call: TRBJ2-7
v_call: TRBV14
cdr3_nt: TGTGCCAGCAGCCGCCGGACAGGGGTTCAAGAGCAGTACTTC
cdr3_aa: CASSRRTGVQEQYF

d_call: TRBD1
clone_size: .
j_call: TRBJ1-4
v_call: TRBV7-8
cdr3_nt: TGTGCCAGCAGAGAGGACAGGGTCGGCGAAAAACTGTTTTTT
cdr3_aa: CASREDRVGEKLFF

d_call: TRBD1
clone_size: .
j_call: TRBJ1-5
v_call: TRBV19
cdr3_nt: TGTGCCAGTAGTAAATCGGGACAGGGAAATCAGCCCCAGCATTTT
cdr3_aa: CASSKSGQGNQPQHF

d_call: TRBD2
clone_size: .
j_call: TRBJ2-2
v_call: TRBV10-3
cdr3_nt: TGTGCCATCAGTGACCGGGGGGGCCGAGGCACCGGGGAGCTGTTTTTT
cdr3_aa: CAISDRGGRGTGELFF

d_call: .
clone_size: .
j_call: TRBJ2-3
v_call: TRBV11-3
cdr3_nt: TGTGCCAGCAGCTTCGAAGGGGATACGCAGTATTTT
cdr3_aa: CASSFEGDTQYF

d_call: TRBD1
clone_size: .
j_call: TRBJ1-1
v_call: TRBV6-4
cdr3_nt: TGTGCCAGCAGTGACTCAGGACAGCCCTCAGGGGGGGAAGCTTTCTTT
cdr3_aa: CASSDSGQPSGGEAFF

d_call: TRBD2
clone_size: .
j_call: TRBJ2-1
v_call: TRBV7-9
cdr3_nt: TGTGCCAGCAGCTCGGTTGGTTCTAGCGGCAATGAGCAGTTCTTC
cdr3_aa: CASSSVGSSGNEQFF

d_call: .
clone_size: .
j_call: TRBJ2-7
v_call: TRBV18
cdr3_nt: TGTGCCAGCTCACCGCCCGGCCGGGTACTCTCCTACGAGCAGTACTTC
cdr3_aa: CASSPPGRVLSYEQYF

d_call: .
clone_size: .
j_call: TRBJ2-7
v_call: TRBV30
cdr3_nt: TGTGCCTGGAGGCGGGACCCGACCTACGAGCAGTACTTC
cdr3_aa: CAWRRDPTYEQYF

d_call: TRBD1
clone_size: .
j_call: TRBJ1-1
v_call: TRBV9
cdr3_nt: TGTGCCAGCAGCGTTGGTCAGGGGGTAAGGGAAGCTTTCTTT
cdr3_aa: CASSVGQGVREAFF

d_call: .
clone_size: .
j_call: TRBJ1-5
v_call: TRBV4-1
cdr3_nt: TGCGCCAGCAGCCAAGATCTGGGGGTCAGGTTGCTTAATCAGCCCCAGCATTTT
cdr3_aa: CASSQDLGVRLLNQPQHF

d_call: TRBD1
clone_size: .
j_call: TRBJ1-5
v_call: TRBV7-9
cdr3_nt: TGTGCCAGCAGCTTAGTAACAGGGGGTGACAATCAGCCCCAGCATTTT
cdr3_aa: CASSLVTGGDNQPQHF

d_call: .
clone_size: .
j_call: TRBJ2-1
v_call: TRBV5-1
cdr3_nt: TGCGCCAGCAGCCCGACAGGAAAGAAGCAGTTCTTC
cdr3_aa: CASSPTGKKQFF

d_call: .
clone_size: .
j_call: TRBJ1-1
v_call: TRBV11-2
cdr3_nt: TGTGCCAGCAGCTCCATACCGGGAGTGAACACTGAAGCTTTCTTT
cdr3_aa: CASSSIPGVNTEAFF

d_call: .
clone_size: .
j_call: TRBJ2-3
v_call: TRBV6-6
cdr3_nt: TGTGCCAGCAGTTACACGGGCCCAGATACGCAGTATTTT
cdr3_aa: CASSYTGPDTQYF

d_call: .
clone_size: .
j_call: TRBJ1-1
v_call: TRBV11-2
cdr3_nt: TGTGCCAGCAGCTTACGGGAGGGGAAGAACACTGAAGCTTTCTTT
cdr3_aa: CASSLREGKNTEAFF

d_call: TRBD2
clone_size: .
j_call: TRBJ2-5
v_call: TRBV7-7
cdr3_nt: TGTGCTAGCAGCCCGACGTCGGCGGGAGTTGGTCAAGAGACCCAGTACTTC
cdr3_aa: CASSPTSAGVGQETQYF

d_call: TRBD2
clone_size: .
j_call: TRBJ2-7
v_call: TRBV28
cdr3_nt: TGTGCCAGCAGCCGAAGCGGGGGGGGATCCTACGAGCAGTACTTC
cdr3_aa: CASSRSGGGSYEQYF

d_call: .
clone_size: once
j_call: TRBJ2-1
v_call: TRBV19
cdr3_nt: TGTGCCAGTATGGTGGGATCCGCCTACAATGAGCAGTTCTTC
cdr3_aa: CASMVGSAYNEQFF

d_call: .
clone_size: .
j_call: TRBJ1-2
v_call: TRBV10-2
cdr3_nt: TGCGCCAGCAGTGAGTCGGGGGTGACAGGCTATGGCTACACCTTC
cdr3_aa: CASSESGVTGYGYTF

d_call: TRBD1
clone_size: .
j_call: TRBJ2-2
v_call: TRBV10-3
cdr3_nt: TGTGCCATCAGTGAGGGAGACAGGGGCGGGGAGCTGTTTTTT
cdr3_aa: CAISEGDRGGELFF

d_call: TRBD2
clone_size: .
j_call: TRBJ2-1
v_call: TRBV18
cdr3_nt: TGTGCCAGCTCACCTGGACTAGCGACCTACAATGAGCAGTTCTTC
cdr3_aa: CASSPGLATYNEQFF

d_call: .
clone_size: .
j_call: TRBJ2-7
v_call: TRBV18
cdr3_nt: TGTGCCAGCTCAGCAAAACAAACAGGGGAGCAGTACTTC
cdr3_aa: CASSAKQTGEQYF

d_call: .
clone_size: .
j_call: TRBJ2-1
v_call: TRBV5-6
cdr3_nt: TGTGCCAGCAGCTTGGGGGAGCGAATGAGCTCCTACAATGAGCAGTTCTTC
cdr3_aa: CASSLGERMSSYNEQFF

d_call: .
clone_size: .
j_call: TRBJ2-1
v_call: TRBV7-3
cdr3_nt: TGTGCCAGCAGCTTAACGGGGGGAGCTAGACCATCTGAGCAGTTCTTC
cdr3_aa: CASSLTGGARPSEQFF

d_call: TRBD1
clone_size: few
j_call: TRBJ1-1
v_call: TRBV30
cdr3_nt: TGTGCCTGTACAAAGGGACAGGATCGGTACTCTGAAGCTTTCTTT
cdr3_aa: CACTKGQDRYSEAFF

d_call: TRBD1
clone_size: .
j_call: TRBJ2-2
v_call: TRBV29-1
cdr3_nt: TGCAGCGGGCTTTGGGGGACAGGGCGCACCGGGGAGCTGTTTTTT
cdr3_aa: CSGLWGTGRTGELFF

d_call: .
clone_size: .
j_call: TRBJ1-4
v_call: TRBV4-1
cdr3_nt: TGCGCCAGCAGCCAAGAAGGGATAGGCACAATGTTTTTT
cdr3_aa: CASSQEGIGTMFF